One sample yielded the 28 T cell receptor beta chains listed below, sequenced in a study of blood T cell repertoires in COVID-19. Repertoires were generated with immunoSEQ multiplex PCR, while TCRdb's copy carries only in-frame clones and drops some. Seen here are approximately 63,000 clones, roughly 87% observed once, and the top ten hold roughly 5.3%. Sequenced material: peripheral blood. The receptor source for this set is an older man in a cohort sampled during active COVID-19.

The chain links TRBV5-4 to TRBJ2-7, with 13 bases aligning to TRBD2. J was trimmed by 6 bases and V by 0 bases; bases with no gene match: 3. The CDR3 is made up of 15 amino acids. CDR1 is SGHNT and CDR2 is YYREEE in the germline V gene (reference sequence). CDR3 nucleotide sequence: TGTGCCAGCAGCTTGGGGACTAGCGGGAGTGGCGAGCAGTACTTC. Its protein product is CASSLGTSGSGEQYF.

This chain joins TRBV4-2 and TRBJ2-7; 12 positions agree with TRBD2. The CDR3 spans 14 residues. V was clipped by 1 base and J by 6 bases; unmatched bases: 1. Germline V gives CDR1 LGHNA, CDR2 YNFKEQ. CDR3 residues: CASSQGLAGAEQYF. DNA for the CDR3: TGTGCCAGCAGCCAAGGACTAGCGGGGGCCGAGCAGTACTTC.

CDR3 in amino acids: CSVGDGAYEQYF. The CDR3 bases are TGCAGCGTTGGAGACGGGGCCTACGAGCAGTACTTC. V is TRBV29-1 and J is TRBJ2-7, with D possibly TRBD2 on 5 matching bases. V was trimmed by 4 bases and J by 2 bases, leaving 9 bases between them. CDR3 length: 12 residues. The V gene's germline CDR1 is SQVTM and CDR2 ANQGSEA.

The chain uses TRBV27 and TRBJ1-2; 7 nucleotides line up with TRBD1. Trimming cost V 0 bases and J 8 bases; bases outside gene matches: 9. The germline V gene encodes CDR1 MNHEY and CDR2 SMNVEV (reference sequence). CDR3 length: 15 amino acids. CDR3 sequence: CASSLSMETGKGYTF. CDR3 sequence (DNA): TGTGCCAGCAGTTTATCGATGGAGACAGGGAAAGGCTACACCTTC.

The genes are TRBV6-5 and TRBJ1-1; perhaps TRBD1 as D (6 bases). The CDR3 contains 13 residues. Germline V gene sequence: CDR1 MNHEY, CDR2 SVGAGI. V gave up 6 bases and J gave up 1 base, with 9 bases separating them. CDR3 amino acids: CASRPDRNTEAFF. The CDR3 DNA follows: TGTGCCAGCAGACCGGACAGGAACACTGAAGCTTTCTTT.

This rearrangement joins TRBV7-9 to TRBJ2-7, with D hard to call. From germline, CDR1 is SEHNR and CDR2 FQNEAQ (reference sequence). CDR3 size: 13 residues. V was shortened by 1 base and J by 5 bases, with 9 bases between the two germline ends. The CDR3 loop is CASSLDSPHEQYF. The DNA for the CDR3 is TGTGCCAGCAGCTTAGACAGTCCCCACGAGCAGTACTTC.

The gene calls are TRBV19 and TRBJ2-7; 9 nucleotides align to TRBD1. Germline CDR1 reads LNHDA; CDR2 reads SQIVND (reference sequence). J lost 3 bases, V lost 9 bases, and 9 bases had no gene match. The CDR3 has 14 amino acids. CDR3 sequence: CARARDRVHYEQYF. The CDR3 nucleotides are TGTGCCAGGGCAAGGGACAGGGTACACTACGAGCAGTACTTC. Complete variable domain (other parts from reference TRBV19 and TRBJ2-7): DGGITQSPKYLFRKEGQNVTLSCEQNLNHDAMYWYRQDPGQGLRLIYYSQIVNDFQKGDIAEGYSVSREKKESFPLTVTSAQKNPTAFYLCARARDRVHYEQYFGPGTRLTVT.

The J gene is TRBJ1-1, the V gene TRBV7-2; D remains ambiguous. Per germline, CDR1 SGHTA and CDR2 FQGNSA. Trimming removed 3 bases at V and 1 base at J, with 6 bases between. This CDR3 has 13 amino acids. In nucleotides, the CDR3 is TGTGCCAGCAGCTTTGTTCAGAACACTGAAGCTTTCTTT. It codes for CASSFVQNTEAFF.

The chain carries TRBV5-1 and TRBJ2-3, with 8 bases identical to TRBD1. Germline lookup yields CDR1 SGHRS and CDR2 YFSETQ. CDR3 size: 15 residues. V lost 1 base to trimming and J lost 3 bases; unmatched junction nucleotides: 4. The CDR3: CASSLFRQGTDTQYF. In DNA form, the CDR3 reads TGCGCCAGCAGCTTGTTCCGACAGGGGACAGATACGCAGTATTTT.

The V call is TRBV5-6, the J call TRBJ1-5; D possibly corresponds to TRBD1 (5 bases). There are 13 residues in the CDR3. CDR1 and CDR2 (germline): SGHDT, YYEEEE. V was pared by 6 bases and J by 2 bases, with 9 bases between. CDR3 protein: CASTSGGNQPQHF. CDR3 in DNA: TGTGCCAGCACCTCGGGGGGCAATCAGCCCCAGCATTTT.

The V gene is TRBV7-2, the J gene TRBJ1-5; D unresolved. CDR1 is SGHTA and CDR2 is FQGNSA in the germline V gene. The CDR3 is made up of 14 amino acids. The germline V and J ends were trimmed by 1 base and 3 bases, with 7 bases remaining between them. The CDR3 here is CASSLGRNNQPQHF. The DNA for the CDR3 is TGTGCCAGCAGCTTAGGGCGGAACAATCAGCCCCAGCATTTT.

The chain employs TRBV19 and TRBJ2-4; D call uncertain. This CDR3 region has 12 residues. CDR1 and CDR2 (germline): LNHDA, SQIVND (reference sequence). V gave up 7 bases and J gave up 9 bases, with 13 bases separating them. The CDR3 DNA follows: TGTGCCAGTACCACATCCCCGGGCATTCAGTACTTC. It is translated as CASTTSPGIQYF.

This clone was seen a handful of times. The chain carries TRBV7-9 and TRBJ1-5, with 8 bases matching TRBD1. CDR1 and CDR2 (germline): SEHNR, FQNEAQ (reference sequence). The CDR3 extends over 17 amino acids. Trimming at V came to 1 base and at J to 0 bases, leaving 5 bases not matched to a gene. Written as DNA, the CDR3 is TGTGCCAGCAGCTTAGGACAGGGGATTAGTAGCAATCAGCCCCAGCATTTT. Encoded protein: CASSLGQGISSNQPQHF.

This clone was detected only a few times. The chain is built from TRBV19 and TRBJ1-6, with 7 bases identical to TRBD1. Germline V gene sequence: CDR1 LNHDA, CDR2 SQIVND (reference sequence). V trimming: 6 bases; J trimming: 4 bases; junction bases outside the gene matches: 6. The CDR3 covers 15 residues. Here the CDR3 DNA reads TGTGCCAGTAGGGAGGGGGCGCCATATAATTCACCCCTCCACTTT. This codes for CASREGAPYNSPLHF.

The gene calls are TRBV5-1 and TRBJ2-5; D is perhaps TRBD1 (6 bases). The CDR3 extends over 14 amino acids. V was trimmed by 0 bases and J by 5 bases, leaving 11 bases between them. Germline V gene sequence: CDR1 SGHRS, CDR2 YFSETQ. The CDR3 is CASSLGTAGETQYF. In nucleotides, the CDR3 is TGCGCCAGCAGCTTGGGGACAGCTGGGGAGACCCAGTACTTC.

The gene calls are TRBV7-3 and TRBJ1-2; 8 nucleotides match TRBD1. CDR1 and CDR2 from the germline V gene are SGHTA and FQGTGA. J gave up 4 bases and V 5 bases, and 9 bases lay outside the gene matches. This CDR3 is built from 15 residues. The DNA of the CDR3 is TGTGCCAGCAGCCTAGGACAGGGTAATGTCTATGGCTACACCTTC. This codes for CASSLGQGNVYGYTF.

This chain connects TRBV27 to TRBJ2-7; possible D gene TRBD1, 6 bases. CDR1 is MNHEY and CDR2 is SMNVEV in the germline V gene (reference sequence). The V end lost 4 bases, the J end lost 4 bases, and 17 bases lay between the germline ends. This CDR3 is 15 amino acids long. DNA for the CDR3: TGTGCCAGCAGTTATAGGTGGGGCAGGGGATACGAGCAGTACTTC. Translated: CASSYRWGRGYEQYF.

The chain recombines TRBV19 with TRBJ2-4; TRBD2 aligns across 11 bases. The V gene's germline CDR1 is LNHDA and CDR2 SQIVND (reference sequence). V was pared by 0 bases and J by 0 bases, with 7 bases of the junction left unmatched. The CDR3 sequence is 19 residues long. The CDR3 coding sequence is TGTGCCAGTAGTATAGAAGGGACTAGCGGATTACTAGCCAAAAACATTCAGTACTTC. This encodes CASSIEGTSGLLAKNIQYF.

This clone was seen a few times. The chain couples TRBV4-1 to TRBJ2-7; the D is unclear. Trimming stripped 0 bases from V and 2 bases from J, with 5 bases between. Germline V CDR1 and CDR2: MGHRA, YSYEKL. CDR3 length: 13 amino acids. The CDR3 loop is CASSQEQTYEQYF. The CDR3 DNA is TGCGCCAGCAGCCAAGAACAGACCTACGAGCAGTACTTC.

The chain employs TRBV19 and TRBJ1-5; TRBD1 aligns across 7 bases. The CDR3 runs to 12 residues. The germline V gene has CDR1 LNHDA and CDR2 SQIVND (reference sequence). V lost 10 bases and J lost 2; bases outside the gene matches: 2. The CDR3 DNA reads TGTGCCACTGACAGGGGCAATCAGCCCCAGCATTTT. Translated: CATDRGNQPQHF.

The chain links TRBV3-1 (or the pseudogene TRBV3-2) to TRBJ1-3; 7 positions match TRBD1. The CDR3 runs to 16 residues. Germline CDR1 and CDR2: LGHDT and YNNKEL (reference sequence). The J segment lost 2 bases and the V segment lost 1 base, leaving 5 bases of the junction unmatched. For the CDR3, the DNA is TGTGCCAGCAGCCAAGTGGCCGGGACAGCTGGAAACACCATATATTTT. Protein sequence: CASSQVAGTAGNTIYF.

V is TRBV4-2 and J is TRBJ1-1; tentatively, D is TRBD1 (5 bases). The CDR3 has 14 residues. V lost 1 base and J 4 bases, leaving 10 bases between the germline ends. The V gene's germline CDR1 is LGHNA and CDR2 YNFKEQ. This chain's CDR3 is CASSQGGLGTEAFF. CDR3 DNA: TGTGCCAGCAGCCAAGGGGGCCTGGGCACTGAAGCTTTCTTT.

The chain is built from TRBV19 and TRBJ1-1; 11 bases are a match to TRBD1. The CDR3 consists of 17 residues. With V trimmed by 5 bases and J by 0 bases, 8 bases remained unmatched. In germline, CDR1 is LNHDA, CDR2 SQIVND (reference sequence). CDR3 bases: TGTGCCAGTAGTGAGGACAGGGGGCAGAGAATGAACACTGAAGCTTTCTTT. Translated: CASSEDRGQRMNTEAFF.

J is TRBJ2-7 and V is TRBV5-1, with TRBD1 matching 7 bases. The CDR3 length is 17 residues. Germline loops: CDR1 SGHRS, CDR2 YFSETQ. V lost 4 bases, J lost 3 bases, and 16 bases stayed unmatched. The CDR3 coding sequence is TGCGCCAGCAGCGTACCATCGACCGGGACAGAGATCTACGAGCAGTACTTC. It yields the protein CASSVPSTGTEIYEQYF.

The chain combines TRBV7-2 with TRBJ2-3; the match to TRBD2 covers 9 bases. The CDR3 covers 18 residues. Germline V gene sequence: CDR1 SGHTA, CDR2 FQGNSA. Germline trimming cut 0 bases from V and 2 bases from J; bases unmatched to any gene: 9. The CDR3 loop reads CASSLARDSGGTTDTQYF. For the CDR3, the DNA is TGTGCCAGCAGCTTAGCCCGGGATAGCGGGGGAACCACAGATACGCAGTATTTT.

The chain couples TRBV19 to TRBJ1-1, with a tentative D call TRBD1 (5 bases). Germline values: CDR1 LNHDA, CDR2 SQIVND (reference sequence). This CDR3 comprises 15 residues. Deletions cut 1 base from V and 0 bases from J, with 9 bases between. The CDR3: CASSIAPTVNTEAFF. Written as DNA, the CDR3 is TGTGCCAGTAGTATAGCCCCGACAGTGAACACTGAAGCTTTCTTT.

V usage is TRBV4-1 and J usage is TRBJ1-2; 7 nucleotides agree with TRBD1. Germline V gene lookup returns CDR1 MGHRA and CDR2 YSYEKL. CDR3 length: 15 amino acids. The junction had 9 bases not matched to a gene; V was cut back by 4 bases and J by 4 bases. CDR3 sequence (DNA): TGCGCCAGCAGCCCAGGAAGGGGGCGAACCTATGGCTACACCTTC. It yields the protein CASSPGRGRTYGYTF.

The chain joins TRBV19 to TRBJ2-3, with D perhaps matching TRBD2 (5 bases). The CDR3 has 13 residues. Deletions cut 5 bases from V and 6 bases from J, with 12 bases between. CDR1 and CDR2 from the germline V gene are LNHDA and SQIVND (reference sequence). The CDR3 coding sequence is TGTGCCAGTAGTTCCGTCTCGGGGGATACGCAGTATTTT. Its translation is CASSSVSGDTQYF.